A single sample is the source of the 18 T cell receptor beta chains below, sequenced in a study of Ad26.COV2.S vaccination and SARS-CoV-2 variants. Treatment noted: some 20 received Ad26.COV2.S at low or high dose, single or two shots; about 5 received placebo; per-sample allocation not given. Vaccine and placebo recipients were sampled on day 63 after the first injection. Here immunoSEQ multiplex PCR was the method, and the copy in TCRdb shows in-frame clones only, minus some. The table lists some 340,000 clones, around 84% of them singletons. Sequences were derived from peripheral blood, sampled in a trial of Ad26.COV2.S vaccine versus placebo. These receptors were collected from a person between 18 and 60 years old who received the Ad26.COV2.S COVID-19 vaccine or a placebo.

The gene calls are TRBV5-1 and TRBJ2-7, with D possibly matching TRBD1 (7 bases). Per the germline V gene, CDR1 is SGHRS and CDR2 is YFSETQ. V was pared by 0 bases and J by 3 bases, with 13 bases between. The CDR3 is 15 amino acids. CDR3 DNA sequence: TGCGCCAGCAGCTTGGAAGGGCAGGGGGGCTACGAGCAGTACTTC. Translated: CASSLEGQGGYEQYF. The entire variable domain, with the rest obtained from reference TRBV5-1 and TRBJ2-7, is as follows: KAGVTQTPRYLIKTRGQQVTLSCSPISGHRSVSWYQQTPGQGLQFLFEYFSETQRNKGNFPGRFSGRQFSNSRSEMNVSTLELGDSALYLCASSLEGQGGYEQYFGPGTRLTVT.

The gene calls are TRBV18 and TRBJ1-5; D might be TRBD1 (5 bases). The CDR3 sequence is 15 residues long. CDR1 and CDR2 from the germline V gene are KGHSH and LQKENI. The ends were cut back, 4 bases at V and 9 bases at J, with 19 bases in the middle. The CDR3 DNA is TGTGCCAGCTCACGGAGCGGGGGTGGGGGTATGCCCCAGCATTTT. Protein: CASSRSGGGGMPQHF.

V usage is TRBV12-3 or TRBV12-4 and J usage is TRBJ2-5; possible D gene TRBD2, 6 bases. The CDR3 spans 13 residues. V was cut by 2 bases and J by 6 bases, with 10 bases left in between. The CDR3 is CASSLSGDQTQYF. In DNA, the CDR3 is TGTGCCAGCAGTTTATCGGGGGACCAGACCCAGTACTTC.

The J gene is TRBJ2-1, the V gene TRBV18, with D possibly called TRBD1 or TRBD2 (5 bases each). Trimming shortened V by 1 base and J by 3 bases, and 13 bases separated the two germline ends. The CDR3 sequence is 16 residues long. CDR1 and CDR2 from the germline V gene are KGHSH and LQKENI. The CDR3 bases are TGTGCCAGCTCACCACGGATCGGGGACCTCTACAATGAGCAGTTCTTC. Its protein is CASSPRIGDLYNEQFF.

This clone was detected only once. J is TRBJ1-4 and V is TRBV6-5; the match to TRBD1 covers 8 bases. Germline V gene sequence: CDR1 MNHEY, CDR2 SVGAGI. The CDR3 is 14 residues long. The V and J ends lost 6 bases and 7 bases, in that order; junction bases with no gene match: 7. The CDR3 DNA sequence: TGTGCCAGCAGCAGGACAGGGCGATCTGAAAAACTGTTTTTT. Translating gives CASSRTGRSEKLFF.

V is TRBV27 and J is TRBJ2-1; D uncertain. Germline loops: CDR1 MNHEY, CDR2 SMNVEV (reference sequence). V was trimmed by 6 bases and J by 3 bases, leaving 6 bases between them. The CDR3 loop spans 12 amino acids. The CDR3 sequence is CASSRYYNEQFF. The CDR3 coding sequence is TGTGCCAGCAGCCGTTACTACAATGAGCAGTTCTTC.

The chain employs TRBV5-1 and TRBJ2-1; D is undetermined. This CDR3 contains 14 residues. V gave up 0 bases and J gave up 8 bases, with 12 bases separating them. Germline V CDR1 and CDR2: SGHRS, YFSETQ. DNA for the CDR3: TGCGCCAGCAGCTTGGCGGTCCCCGAGGATGAGCAGTTCTTC. Residues: CASSLAVPEDEQFF.

The rearrangement links TRBV7-2 to TRBJ1-2; no definite D call. CDR3 size: 12 residues. The germline V gene has CDR1 SGHTA and CDR2 FQGNSA. Trimming pared 4 bases from V and 6 bases from J, leaving 9 bases between. Here the CDR3 reads CASSWVYDGYTF. CDR3 nucleotides: TGTGCCAGCAGCTGGGTATATGATGGCTACACCTTC.

This clone was found once. The gene calls are TRBV6-2 or TRBV6-3 and TRBJ2-1, with D unclear. CDR1 is MNHEY, CDR2 SVGEGT, per germline. The CDR3 loop spans 16 amino acids. V dropped 0 bases and J dropped 6 bases, with 15 bases sitting between them. The CDR3 here is CASSYSISITTNEQFF. The CDR3 DNA reads as TGTGCCAGCAGTTACTCGATATCTATCACCACCAATGAGCAGTTCTTC.

The chain combines TRBV5-1 with TRBJ2-1; D is perhaps TRBD1 or TRBD2 (5 bases each). Between the trimmed V and J ends, which lost 0 bases and 7 bases, there was a span of 8 bases. Germline CDR1 reads SGHRS; CDR2 reads YFSETQ. The CDR3 covers 13 residues. The CDR3 reads CASSLGGENEQFF. CDR3 DNA: TGCGCCAGCAGCTTGGGAGGGGAGAATGAGCAGTTCTTC.

The chain couples TRBV2 to TRBJ1-2; D not resolved. The CDR3 is 13 residues long. From germline, CDR1 is SNHLY and CDR2 FYNNEI. V was clipped by 7 bases and J by 4 bases, with 13 bases between them. CDR3 protein: CASKEDGRYGYTF. In DNA, the CDR3 is TGTGCCAGCAAAGAGGACGGCCGCTATGGCTACACCTTC.

The CDR3 coding sequence is TGTGCCAGCAGCCAAGGGGCCTACACTGAAGCTTTCTTT. Protein product: CASSQGAYTEAFF. The V and J genes are TRBV4-2 and TRBJ1-1; no clear D. CDR1 and CDR2 from the germline V gene are LGHNA and YNFKEQ. V was cut by 1 base and J by 3 bases, with 6 bases left in between. The CDR3 runs 13 residues.

The chain recombines TRBV30 with TRBJ1-2; D not resolved. From germline, CDR1 is GTSNPN and CDR2 SVGIG (reference sequence). V was cut by 4 bases and J by 4 bases, with 16 bases left in between. The CDR3 is 14 amino acids. The CDR3 nucleotides are TGTGCCTGGACCCGACCGCCGGGAAGCTATGGCTACACCTTC. This encodes CAWTRPPGSYGYTF. The whole variable domain, remainder taken from reference TRBV30 and TRBJ1-2, is SQTIHQWPATLVQPVGSPLSLECTVEGTSNPNLYWYRQAAGRGLQLLFYSVGIGQISSEVPQNLSASRPQDRQFILSSKKLLLSDSGFYLCAWTRPPGSYGYTFGSGTRLTVV.

The chain carries TRBV6-1 and TRBJ1-2; TRBD1 aligns across 7 bases. The V segment lost 3 bases and the J segment 4 bases; nucleotides outside the gene matches: 2. The CDR3 is 13 amino acids. Germline loops: CDR1 MNHNS, CDR2 SASEGT. The CDR3 protein is CASSEDRLYGYTF. The CDR3 nucleotides read TGTGCCAGCAGTGAGGACAGGCTCTATGGCTACACCTTC.

The V gene is TRBV6-5, the J gene TRBJ2-1, with D unclear. V was cut by 6 bases and J by 2 bases, with 11 bases left in between. This CDR3 has 14 residues. CDR1 is MNHEY, CDR2 SVGAGI, per germline. The DNA of the CDR3 is TGTGCCAGCAGAGCCGACGGCACCTACAATGAGCAGTTCTTC. Translated, it gives CASRADGTYNEQFF.

The V and J genes are TRBV6-5 and TRBJ1-2; 9 nucleotides agree with TRBD1. Per the germline V gene, CDR1 is MNHEY and CDR2 is SVGAGI. With 10 bases clipped from V and 4 bases from J, the junction kept 10 bases outside the gene matches. CDR3 length equals 14 residues. The CDR3 is CAITYRGLGYGYTF. The CDR3 region has the DNA TGTGCCATCACCTACAGGGGGCTAGGCTATGGCTACACCTTC.

The chain couples TRBV9 to TRBJ1-2, with D possibly being TRBD1 (5 bases). The CDR3 loop spans 16 amino acids. Trimming removed 0 bases at V and 4 bases at J, with 16 bases between. CDR1 and CDR2 from the germline V gene are SGDLS and YYNGEE. The CDR3 here is CASSVDESGGFYGYTF. In nucleotides, the CDR3 is TGTGCCAGCAGCGTAGATGAGTCGGGGGGATTCTATGGCTACACCTTC.

The chain employs TRBV7-9 and TRBJ1-2; TRBD1 matches at 7 bases. V gave up 4 bases and J gave up 0 bases; unmatched junction bases: 11. The germline V gene encodes CDR1 SEHNR and CDR2 FQNEAQ (reference sequence). This CDR3 is 17 amino acids long. Here the CDR3 DNA reads TGTGCCAGCAGCTCATGGACAGGAGGGGGCCCTAACTATGGCTACACCTTC. Translation: CASSSWTGGGPNYGYTF.